The T cell receptor beta chain under discussion was sequenced for a study of regulatory T cells in long-lasting Graves disease. Study as a whole: Antithyroid drugs had been taken under 3 months by newly diagnosed Graves' patients. Notes on the study in general: Lower TCR diversity characterized persistent Graves' patients relative to newly diagnosed patients. There were preferences for TRBV28, TRBJ1-2 and TRBJ2-5 in persistent disease.

Building the TCR beta libraries relied on iRepertoire HTBI primers, and CDR3 regions underwent Arm-PCR. A single record per CDR3 protein comes from TCRdb applying MiXCR to the multiplex PCR reads. The repertoire consists of about 470,000 distinct CDR3 sequences, with under 15% occurring once and the leading ten covering 16%. As for time point: newly diagnosed GD, antithyroid drugs for less than 3 months. Extracted RNA from PBMCs served as the source of the TCR library. This clonotype was found a few times. Its antigen is unknown. CDR1 MRHNA and CDR2 SNTAGT come from the germline V gene. The CDR3 extends over 15 amino acids. Trimming pared 4 bases from V and 4 bases from J, leaving 17 bases between. These same data were also listed under a study on T cells in Graves' hyperthyroidism and ophthalmopathy. This second study notes: The study used the HTBI primer set for a first-round RT-PCR of the TCR CDR3.

This chain connects TRBV6-4 to TRBJ2-7, with no clear D. The sequenced sample was peripheral blood mononuclear cells (PBMCs), obtained at new diagnosis, from a patient treated with antithyroid drugs. The clonotype comes from a woman in her 30s with Graves disease. CDR3 DNA: TGTGCCAGCAGTGCCCAGGCGACCATCTCTTACGAGCAGTACTTC. It is translated as CASSAQATISYEQYF.